Included here is one T cell receptor (beta chain) sequence, with context. This sample was taken from a study of technical replicates of blood from a few donors. Per the germline V gene, CDR1 is MNHEY and CDR2 is SMNVEV (reference sequence). Trimming took off 3 bases at V and 4 bases at J, with 12 bases between the two ends. CDR3 length: 14 amino acids. TCRdb keeps only in-frame clones here, not all; method: immunoSEQ multiplex PCR. The table has roughly 70,000 clones, approximately 97% seen once. Sample: T cells isolated from PBMCs. J is TRBJ1-2 and V is TRBV27; no clear D. This clonotype was sampled from a human donor in good health. CDR3: CASSFLREIYGYTF. The CDR3 DNA follows: TGTGCCAGCAGTTTTTTAAGGGAGATCTATGGCTACACCTTC.